The T cell receptor beta chain described here comes from a study of cytomegalovirus exposure and HLA in healthy donors. Turning to the study itself: Findings of an earlier analysis included 117 million unique TCR beta sequences from some 190 million T cells. In an early release, HLA-typed donors contributed 80 million to 95 million unique TCR sequences.

Concerning this clone itself: What it recognizes is unknown.

Primers for the PCR totalled 60 Vbeta and 13 Jbeta. The data were produced by immunoSEQ multiplex PCR, yet TCRdb's version contains in-frame clones alone and is incomplete. The sample lists about 130,000 clones; 70% to 85% were seen once. Findings of the study overall: The authors later linked a missense DCLRE1C variant to TCR beta V- and J-gene trimming. Reportedly, TCR beta sequences accurately predicted HLA-A and HLA-B alleles in most subjects.

With 1 base clipped from V and 10 bases from J, the junction kept 9 bases outside the gene matches. This CDR3 comprises 15 residues. Germline V gene data show CDR1 as LGHNA and CDR2 as YNFKEQ. The V gene is TRBV4-2, the J gene TRBJ2-1; 8 bases fit TRBD2. Sequencing used PBMCs. This TCR was recovered from a boy younger than 18 in good health and CMV-seronegative. CDR3 DNA: TGTGCCAGCAGCCAAGGCGGGAGGACAACAATAGAGCAGTTCTTC. Residues: CASSQGGRTTIEQFF.